This TCR beta chain was profiled in a study of patients and donors after allogeneic stem cell transplantation. This clonotype was observed a handful of times. One entry per CDR3 protein, called by TCRdb with MiXCR from the RT-PCR reads. Of some 150,000 distinct CDR3 sequences listed, roughly two fifths are singletons. The CDR3 spans 15 residues. Germline V CDR1 and CDR2: SEHNR, FQNEAQ (reference sequence). V lost 2 bases and J 0 bases, leaving 10 bases between the germline ends. Sequenced: blood, either unsorted or a sorted T cell fraction (not recorded which). The genes are TRBV7-9 and TRBJ1-1; D call uncertain. The sequence was collected from a human donor who was either an allogeneic HSCT recipient or a stem cell or donor lymphocyte infusion donor (not recorded which). It is not recorded whose cells these are; they may come from a transplant donor. CDR3 residues: CASSLHGQVNTEAFF. For the CDR3, the DNA is TGTGCCAGCAGCTTACATGGGCAAGTGAACACTGAAGCTTTCTTT.